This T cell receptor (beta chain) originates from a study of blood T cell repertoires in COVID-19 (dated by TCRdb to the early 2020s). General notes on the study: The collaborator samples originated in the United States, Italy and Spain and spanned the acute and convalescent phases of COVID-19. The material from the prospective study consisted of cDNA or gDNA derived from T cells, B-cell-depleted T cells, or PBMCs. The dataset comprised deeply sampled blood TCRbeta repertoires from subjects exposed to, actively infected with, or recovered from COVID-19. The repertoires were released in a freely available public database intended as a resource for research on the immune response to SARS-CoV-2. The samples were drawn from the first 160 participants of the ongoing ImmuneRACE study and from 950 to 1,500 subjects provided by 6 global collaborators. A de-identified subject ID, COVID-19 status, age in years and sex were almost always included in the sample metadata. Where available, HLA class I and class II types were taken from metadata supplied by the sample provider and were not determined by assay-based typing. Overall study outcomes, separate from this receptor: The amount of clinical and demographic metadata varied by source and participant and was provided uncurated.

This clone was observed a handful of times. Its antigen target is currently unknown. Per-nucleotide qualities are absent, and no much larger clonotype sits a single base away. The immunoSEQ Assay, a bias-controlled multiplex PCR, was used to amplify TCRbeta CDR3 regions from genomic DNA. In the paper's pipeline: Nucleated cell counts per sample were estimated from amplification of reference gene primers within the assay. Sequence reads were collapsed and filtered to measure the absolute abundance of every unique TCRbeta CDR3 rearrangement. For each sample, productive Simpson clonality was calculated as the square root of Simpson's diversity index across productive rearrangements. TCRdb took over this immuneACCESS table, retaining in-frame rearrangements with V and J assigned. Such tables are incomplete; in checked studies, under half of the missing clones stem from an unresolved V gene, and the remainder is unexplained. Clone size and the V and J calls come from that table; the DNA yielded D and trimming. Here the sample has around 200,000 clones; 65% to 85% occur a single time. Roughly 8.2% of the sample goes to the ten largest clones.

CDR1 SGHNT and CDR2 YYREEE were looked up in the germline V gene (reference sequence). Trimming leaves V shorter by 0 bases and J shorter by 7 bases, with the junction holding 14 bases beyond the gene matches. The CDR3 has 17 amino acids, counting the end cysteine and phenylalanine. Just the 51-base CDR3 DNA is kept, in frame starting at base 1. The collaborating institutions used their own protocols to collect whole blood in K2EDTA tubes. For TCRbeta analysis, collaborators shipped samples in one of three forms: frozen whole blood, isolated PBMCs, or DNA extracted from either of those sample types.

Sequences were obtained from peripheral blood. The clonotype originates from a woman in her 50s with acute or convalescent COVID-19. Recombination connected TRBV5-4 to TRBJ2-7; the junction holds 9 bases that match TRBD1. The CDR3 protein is CASSLDPTGGARSEQYF. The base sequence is TGTGCCAGCAGCTTGGACCCAACAGGGGGCGCAAGGAGTGAGCAGTACTTC.